The T cell receptor beta chain described here comes from a study of human T cells and chemical hapten exposure. Study at large: Slight differences in pooled library volume were the main source of varying TCR yields across samples.

Turning to this clonotype: Its antigen remains unidentified.

TCRdb redid the calling of the RACE reads with MiXCR, one entry per CDR3 protein. The sample comprises tens of thousands of distinct CDR3 sequences, about 10% of which are singletons, and around 5% rests with the top ten. Time point meaning: patch test 2, 6 weeks after DPC sensitization. Treatment of the sample: therapeutic diphenylcyclopropenone sensitization with weekly scalp DPC. The CDR3 contains 13 residues. Trimming cost V 4 bases and J 7 bases, with 13 bases left between them. Germline lookup yields CDR1 MNHEY and CDR2 SMNVEV (reference sequence). Study-level points and caveats: With regard to DPC sensitization, TCRs above 1 in 1000 frequency did not change. Versus controls, significantly more large CDR3 similarity clusters arose from expanded TCRs.

Sequences were derived from whole blood, sampled in connection with sensitization to the hapten diphenylcyclopropenone (DPC). The sequence was obtained from a woman between 45 and 65 years old with alopecia areata. Some clones in this sample may be carry-over from other donors' samples. The V call is TRBV27, the J call TRBJ1-2; D possibly corresponds to TRBD1 (6 bases). The CDR3 here is CASSSIQGGGYTF. The CDR3 nucleotides are TGTGCCAGCAGTTCAATACAGGGTGGTGGCTACACCTTC.